The clone carrying this TCR beta chain was picked up many times. Each CDR3 protein is one row after TCRdb ran MiXCR on the 5' RACE reads. Of 690,000 or so distinct CDR3 sequences in the sample, around 5.7% were seen once. The data were obtained in a study of identical twins. CDR1 DFQATT and CDR2 SNEGSKA come from the germline V gene (reference sequence). V shed 1 base, J shed 10 bases, and the junction held 10 bases outside the gene matches. The CDR3 has 16 amino acids. The chain carries TRBV20-1 and TRBJ1-6; 10 nucleotides line up with TRBD1. This clonotype was obtained from a man aged 18 to 30 in good health. The sequencing input was naive T cells sorted from blood. CDR3 coding DNA: TGCAGTGCTAGAGTTCCGGGACAGGGGCTTTGGTCACCCCTCCACTTT. This codes for CSARVPGQGLWSPLHF.